Listed below are T cell receptor beta chains from one sample, sequenced in a study of spatial heterogeneity in lung cancer. In TCRdb, the 5' RACE reads were re-called with MiXCR into one record per CDR3 protein. This sample has some 10,000 distinct CDR3 sequences, with roughly 22% found just once. The specimen comprised PBMCs, sampled at follow-up. These receptors were obtained from a male donor with early-stage non-small cell lung cancer. The CDR3 runs from the conserved cysteine through the conserved F or W. The D gene is left open where the match is weak. Not every row has a clone size; where given, it reads once, few, many or a size class.

V	size	D	J	CDR3	DNA
TRBV2	few	NA	TRBJ1-5	CASTYGGVLGPQHF	TGTGCCAGCACCTATGGGGGCGTTTTGGGGCCCCAGCATTTT
TRBV2	few	NA	TRBJ1-1	CASRPLLGGRGNTEAFF	TGTGCCAGCAGACCCCTCTTGGGGGGGCGGGGGAACACTGAAGCTTTCTTT
TRBV10-3	NA	NA	TRBJ1-6	CAISESKRGLLANSPLHF	TGTGCCATCAGTGAGTCAAAAAGGGGTCTCCTGGCTAATTCACCCCTCCACTTT
TRBV29-1	NA	NA	TRBJ2-5	CSVVSPQETQYF	TGCAGCGTTGTTAGCCCACAAGAGACCCAGTACTTC
TRBV20-1	NA	TRBD2	TRBJ2-5	CSARDVLAGAETQYF	TGCAGTGCTAGAGATGTTCTAGCGGGGGCAGAGACCCAGTACTTC
TRBV5-1	many	NA	TRBJ2-2	CASSRETSTGELFF	TGCGCCAGCAGCCGCGAGACTAGTACCGGGGAGCTGTTTTTT
TRBV7-3	medium-sized	TRBD2	TRBJ2-3	CASSAGGQDTQYF	TGTGCCAGCAGCGCGGGAGGGCAAGATACGCAGTATTTT
TRBV6-5	many	NA	TRBJ2-7	CASSYMAGSTYEQYF	TGTGCCAGCAGTTACATGGCAGGTTCGACCTACGAGCAGTACTTC
TRBV7-2	NA	TRBD1	TRBJ1-5	CASSRTGRNQPQHF	TGTGCCAGCAGCCGGACAGGGCGCAATCAGCCCCAGCATTTT
TRBV3-1	NA	TRBD2	TRBJ2-5	CASSRIPGLAGGGETQYF	TGTGCCAGCAGCCGCATTCCGGGACTAGCGGGAGGCGGAGAGACCCAGTACTTC
TRBV12-3/TRBV12-4	few	NA	TRBJ2-1	CASREQGSGYNEQFF	TGTGCCAGCAGAGAACAGGGATCGGGGTACAATGAGCAGTTCTTC
TRBV19	many	NA	TRBJ1-1	CASSVTGQNTEAFF	TGTGCCAGTAGTGTGACAGGACAGAACACTGAAGCTTTCTTT
TRBV12-3/TRBV12-4	NA	NA	TRBJ2-7	CASNGPRVYEQYF	TGTGCCAGCAACGGTCCCAGGGTCTACGAGCAGTACTTC
TRBV5-8	NA	NA	TRBJ1-5	CASSYLGGGNQPQHF	TGTGCCAGCAGCTATCTTGGGGGAGGGAATCAGCCCCAGCATTTT
TRBV20-1	NA	TRBD1	TRBJ1-1	CSARNRGDTEAFF	TGCAGTGCTAGGAACAGGGGGGACACTGAAGCTTTCTTT
TRBV24-1	many	NA	TRBJ2-1	CATGGAGSSYNEQFF	TGTGCCACCGGGGGGGCAGGGAGCTCCTACAATGAGCAGTTCTTC
TRBV9	many	NA	TRBJ2-2	CASSRDPNTGELFF	TGTGCCAGCTCCAGGGATCCGAACACCGGGGAGCTGTTTTTT
TRBV5-1	NA	NA	TRBJ2-1	CASSIGEWNEQFF	TGCGCCAGCTCCATCGGGGAATGGAATGAGCAGTTCTTC
TRBV10-3	NA	NA	TRBJ2-3	CALSVQVQDTQYF	TGTGCCTTATCAGTGCAGGTACAAGATACGCAGTATTTT
TRBV20-1	many	TRBD2	TRBJ2-7	CSAGKGLAAIRGGEVQYF	TGCAGTGCTGGAAAGGGACTAGCGGCAATAAGAGGGGGTGAGGTGCAGTACTTC
TRBV7-8	few	NA	TRBJ2-4	CASSLDGLAKNIQYF	TGTGCCAGCAGCTTAGACGGTTTAGCCAAAAACATTCAGTACTTC
TRBV28	medium-sized	TRBD1	TRBJ2-1	CASYRGVSYNEQFF	TGTGCCAGCTACAGGGGAGTCTCCTACAATGAGCAGTTCTTC
TRBV7-2	many	TRBD1	TRBJ1-4	CASSPSPRGQSNEKLFF	TGTGCCAGCAGCCCTTCCCCTAGGGGACAGAGTAATGAAAAACTGTTTTTT
TRBV5-1	medium-sized	TRBD1	TRBJ1-4	CASSRQGASEKLFF	TGCGCCAGCAGCCGTCAGGGGGCTAGTGAAAAACTGTTTTTT
TRBV29-1	medium-sized	TRBD1	TRBJ1-2	CSVEVGTGRGYTF	TGCAGCGTTGAAGTGGGGACAGGCAGAGGCTACACCTTC
TRBV2	NA	NA	TRBJ2-5	CASSTNRDQETQYF	TGTGCCAGCAGCACTAACAGGGACCAAGAGACCCAGTACTTC
TRBV2	few	NA	TRBJ1-4	CASSPTTGTVKLFF	TGTGCCAGCAGTCCGACGACAGGAACTGTAAAACTGTTTTTT
TRBV5-6	NA	NA	TRBJ1-2	CASSLQWTGTFYGYTF	TGTGCCAGCAGCTTGCAGTGGACCGGGACATTCTATGGCTACACCTTC
TRBV21-1	many	NA	TRBJ1-2	CASTRPRTVCGYTF	TGTGCCAGCACTCGACCTCGGACGGTATGCGGCTACACCTTC
TRBV5-1	NA	NA	TRBJ2-1	CASSLERPSDEQFF	TGCGCCAGCAGCTTGGAGAGGCCTTCGGATGAGCAGTTCTTC
TRBV9	NA	NA	TRBJ2-5	CASSVDSGFSETQYF	TGTGCCAGCAGCGTAGATTCAGGGTTTTCAGAGACCCAGTACTTC
TRBV7-8	NA	NA	TRBJ2-7	CASSLLGGSSYEQYF	TGTGCCAGCAGCTTACTGGGCGGAAGCTCCTACGAGCAGTACTTC
TRBV7-8	medium-sized	NA	TRBJ1-4	CASSPAYDRASKEKLFF	TGTGCCAGCAGCCCAGCATATGATCGGGCCAGTAAAGAAAAACTGTTTTTT
TRBV7-2	NA	NA	TRBJ1-2	CASSPQARGYTF	TGTGCCAGCAGCCCCCAGGCCCGGGGCTACACCTTC
TRBV19	medium-sized	NA	TRBJ2-1	CASSRTGRQFF	TGTGCCAGTAGTAGAACAGGGAGGCAGTTCTTC
TRBV6-1	few	NA	TRBJ1-1	CASSEAGGTEAFF	TGTGCCAGCAGTGAAGCAGGGGGGACTGAAGCTTTCTTT
TRBV29-1	few	TRBD1	TRBJ1-2	CSVPGRDRGLPGYTF	TGCAGCGTCCCAGGGCGGGACAGGGGGCTCCCTGGCTACACCTTC